Listed below are T cell receptor beta chains from one sample, sequenced in a study of shared T cell receptors in the human thymus. The protocol was immunoSEQ multiplex PCR, while the TCRdb copy is restricted to in-frame clones and leaves out a portion. The sample lists about 380,000 clones; approximately 95% were seen once. Sequencing was performed on thymocytes. The origin of the receptors is a human donor. The CDR3 runs from the conserved cysteine through the conserved F or W. The D gene is left open where the match is weak. Size is stated for part of the rows, as once, few or many counts, or as a class when the clone is expanded.

CDR3 protein,CDR3 DNA,V gene,D gene,J gene,clone size
CASSPEGRVYNEQFF,TGTGCCAGCTCACCTGAGGGGAGGGTCTACAATGAGCAGTTCTTC,TRBV18,TRBD2,TRBJ2-1,.
CASSTQGAGISNQPQHF,TGTGCCAGCAGCACTCAGGGGGCTGGGATTAGCAATCAGCCCCAGCATTTT,TRBV7-8,TRBD1,TRBJ1-5,.
CSVELTSGTSGSYEQYF,TGCAGCGTTGAATTGACATCGGGGACTAGCGGGTCCTACGAGCAGTACTTC,TRBV29-1,TRBD2,TRBJ2-7,few
CASIGSGRADETQYF,TGTGCCAGTATCGGTAGCGGGAGGGCCGATGAGACCCAGTACTTC,TRBV19,TRBD2,TRBJ2-5,.
CASSEWVRSGNTIYF,TGCGCCAGCAGTGAGTGGGTCCGCTCTGGAAACACCATATATTTT,TRBV10-2,.,TRBJ1-3,.
CASSPRGNEKLFF,TGTGCCAGCAGCCCCAGGGGTAATGAAAAACTGTTTTTT,TRBV7-9,.,TRBJ1-4,.
CASSYVSGADTQYF,TGTGCCAGCAGTTACGTCAGTGGCGCAGATACGCAGTATTTT,TRBV6-5,.,TRBJ2-3,.
CASSHRDRKFNEQFF,TGCGCCAGCAGCCACCGGGACAGAAAATTTAATGAGCAGTTCTTC,TRBV5-1,TRBD1,TRBJ2-1,.
CASSANNRGQSTDTQYF,TGTGCCAGTAGTGCTAACAACAGGGGGCAAAGCACAGATACGCAGTATTTT,TRBV19,TRBD1,TRBJ2-3,once
CASSESEGQGGNEQFF,TGTGCCAGCAGTGAATCGGAGGGACAGGGGGGCAATGAGCAGTTCTTC,TRBV25-1,TRBD1,TRBJ2-1,.
CASSHIGDRGDGYTF,TGTGCCAGCAGCCATATTGGGGACAGGGGCGATGGCTACACCTTC,TRBV27,TRBD1,TRBJ1-2,.
CASSEWTSGRATYYNEQFF,TGTGCCAGCAGTGAATGGACTAGCGGGAGGGCCACCTACTACAATGAGCAGTTCTTC,TRBV2,TRBD2,TRBJ2-1,.
CASSLGRGGNQPQHF,TGTGCCAGCAGCTTAGGCCGGGGGGGCAATCAGCCCCAGCATTTT,TRBV11-2,.,TRBJ1-5,.
CASSRQWAGRSSNYGYTF,TGCGCCAGCAGCCGGCAGTGGGCAGGGAGGAGTTCTAACTATGGCTACACCTTC,TRBV5-1,.,TRBJ1-2,.
CASSPTGLAETQYF,TGTGCCAGCAGCCCCACAGGGCTAGCAGAGACCCAGTACTTC,TRBV5-6,.,TRBJ2-5,.
CASSPGWAGGTGELFF,TGTGCCAGCAGCCCCGGCTGGGCGGGTGGCACCGGGGAGCTGTTTTTT,TRBV5-4,.,TRBJ2-2,.
CASSQDAELYNEQFF,TGTGCCAGCAGCCAAGATGCGGAACTTTACAATGAGCAGTTCTTC,TRBV4-2,.,TRBJ2-1,.
CATFATGNTIYF,TGTGCCACGTTCGCGACTGGAAACACCATATATTTT,TRBV19,.,TRBJ1-3,.
CAWSAPTRGVKGGETQYF,TGTGCCTGGAGCGCCCCCACTCGGGGGGTCAAGGGAGGAGAGACCCAGTACTTC,TRBV30,TRBD2,TRBJ2-5,once
CASSPRTSGSQDEQFF,TGTGCCAGTAGTCCCCGGACTAGCGGGAGCCAGGATGAGCAGTTCTTC,TRBV19,TRBD2,TRBJ2-1,.
CAWSVPLCEQYF,TGTGCCTGGAGTGTCCCCCTCTGCGAGCAGTACTTC,TRBV30,.,TRBJ2-7,.
CASRGRGEQFF,TGCGCCAGCAGGGGGCGAGGTGAGCAGTTCTTC,TRBV10-1,.,TRBJ2-1,few
CASSDLGFETQYF,TGTGCCAGCAGTGACCTAGGGTTTGAGACCCAGTACTTC,TRBV25-1,.,TRBJ2-5,.
CAISESREGNTYEQYF,TGTGCCATCAGTGAGTCCCGGGAGGGGAATACCTACGAGCAGTACTTC,TRBV10-3,TRBD2,TRBJ2-7,few
CASRSRWPDNYEQYF,TGTGCCAGCCGTTCCCGCTGGCCAGACAACTACGAGCAGTACTTC,TRBV28,.,TRBJ2-7,.
CASSLMFCSTDTQYF,TGTGCCAGCAGCTTAATGTTCTGTAGCACAGATACGCAGTATTTT,TRBV11-3,.,TRBJ2-3,.
CASSQNSLGQKETQYF,TGTGCCAGCAGTCAAAATTCCTTGGGACAGAAAGAGACCCAGTACTTC,TRBV27,TRBD1,TRBJ2-5,.
CASSAGQGLFNEETQYF,TGTGCCAGCAGTGCGGGACAGGGGCTTTTTAATGAGGAGACCCAGTACTTC,TRBV27,TRBD1,TRBJ2-5,.
CAWRVSRRGANVLTF,TGTGCCTGGAGGGTTAGCAGGCGGGGAGCCAACGTCCTGACTTTC,TRBV30,.,TRBJ2-6,.
CASSLNFDREGPYGYTF,TGTGCCAGCAGTTTAAACTTCGACAGGGAGGGACCCTATGGCTACACCTTC,TRBV27,TRBD1,TRBJ1-2,once
CASWDRRGHEQYF,TGTGCCAGTTGGGACCGAAGGGGGCACGAGCAGTACTTC,TRBV6-5,TRBD1,TRBJ2-7,.
CASSRSTYNEQFF,TGTGCCAGCTCCCGGTCCACCTACAATGAGCAGTTCTTC,TRBV6-1,.,TRBJ2-1,.
CASSMGAPLYNEQFF,TGCGCCAGCAGTATGGGAGCCCCCCTCTACAATGAGCAGTTCTTC,TRBV5-1,.,TRBJ2-1,once
CASTDSGRGDTQYF,TGTGCCAGCACCGATAGCGGGAGAGGAGATACGCAGTATTTT,TRBV6-5,TRBD2,TRBJ2-3,.
CASSFDTTEAFF,TGTGCCAGCAGCTTCGACACCACTGAAGCTTTCTTT,TRBV11-2,.,TRBJ1-1,once
CASSELAGGLGEQYF,TGTGCCAGCAGTGAACTAGCGGGGGGACTGGGCGAGCAGTACTTC,TRBV28,TRBD2,TRBJ2-7,.
CASSQGGGATDTQYF,TGTGCCAGCAGCCAAGGCGGCGGAGCAACAGATACGCAGTATTTT,TRBV4-2,.,TRBJ2-3,.
CASSVGRLNTEAFF,TGTGCCAGCAGCGTAGGACGGTTGAACACTGAAGCTTTCTTT,TRBV9,.,TRBJ1-1,.
CASRDRANYGYTF,TGCGCCAGCAGGGACAGGGCTAACTATGGCTACACCTTC,TRBV5-1,TRBD1,TRBJ1-2,few
CASSIAVAGGPLNEQFF,TGTGCCAGCAGTATTGCGGTAGCGGGAGGGCCTCTCAATGAGCAGTTCTTC,TRBV6-4,TRBD2,TRBJ2-1,.